This T cell receptor beta chain is from a study of a mutant IDH1 vaccine in newly diagnosed glioma. Study information: Earlier therapy was either radiotherapy, temozolomide, or both, and most got both.

The length of the CDR3 is 17 residues. The germline V gene has CDR1 LGHNA and CDR2 YNFKEQ. Trimming shortened V by 0 bases and J by 2 bases, and 14 bases separated the two germline ends. Specified time point: week 35, safety follow-up. Each dose delivered 300 ug of mutant IDH1 20-mer peptide subcutaneously with imiquimod. The donor cohort comprised cases of new WHO grade 3 or 4 IDH1-mutant, ATRX-lost astrocytoma. This table comes from immunoSEQ multiplex PCR, and its TCRdb copy is limited to in-frame clones, with some not included. The table records about 60,000 clones, around 84% of them present only once. Notes on the study in general: Vaccination elicited immune responses in 90% to 95% of patients.

On this clone itself: Antigen: not known.

J is TRBJ2-1 and V is TRBV4-2; D possibly corresponds to TRBD2 (5 bases). This TCR was recovered from a man in his thirties or forties with glioma. The sequencing here drew on PBMCs, taken from a glioma patient whose treatment included an IDH1 peptide vaccine. The CDR3 DNA reads as TGTGCCAGCAGCCAAGATAAGGCGGGCGAGCCCTACAATGAGCAGTTCTTC. Its translation is CASSQDKAGEPYNEQFF.